This T cell receptor beta chain is from a study of blood T cell repertoires in COVID-19. On the study more broadly: COVID-19 samples from acute and convalescent phases originated in the United States, Italy and Spain. Nucleic acid was either cDNA or gDNA, and it came from T cells, B-cell-depleted T cells, or PBMCs.

CDR1 and CDR2 from the germline V gene are SQVTM and ANQGSEA. This CDR3 contains 13 residues. Trimming at V came to 3 bases and at J to 5 bases, leaving 3 bases not matched to a gene. In the original analysis: How many nucleated cells were present was estimated from reference gene primer amplification. Profiling relied on immunoSEQ multiplex PCR, and the TCRdb table lists in-frame clones only, not all of them. The V and J calls and the clone size are those of that table, but D and trimming were determined from the DNA. In the table there are around 200,000 clones, around 90% of which are singletons. The sequence came from a middle-aged man with active or convalescent COVID-19. Sequenced input: peripheral blood. J is TRBJ2-1 and V is TRBV29-1, with 8 bases aligning to TRBD1. CDR3 bases: TGCAGCGTTGAGGAGACAGGGGACAATGAGCAGTTCTTC. Protein product: CSVEETGDNEQFF.